This TCR beta chain was recorded in a study of regulatory T cells in long-lasting Graves disease. Looking at the study overall: It was over 5 years of antithyroid drugs, with positive TSH receptor antibodies, that meant persistent Graves' disease.

This clonotype was seen ten or more times. With iRepertoire HTBI primers and Arm-PCR of CDR3 regions, TCR beta libraries were built. TCRdb used MiXCR to reprocess the multiplex PCR reads, holding one entry per CDR3 protein. The sample contains over 450,000 distinct CDR3 sequences, about 22% of which appear only once. V gave up 5 bases and J gave up 4 bases; unmatched junction bases: 3. Germline V gives CDR1 MDHEN, CDR2 SYDVKM. There are 14 residues in the CDR3. Time point: persistent/refractory GD, antithyroid drugs over 5 years with positive TRAb. PBMC RNA served as the TCR library source. Patients came through an endocrinology department, and that department was in Xi'an, China.

The starting material was peripheral blood mononuclear cells (PBMCs), obtained when the disease was refractory, from a patient treated with antithyroid drugs. The clonotype was recovered from a female donor with Graves disease. The chain is built from TRBV28 and TRBJ2-5, with 11 bases aligning to TRBD2. DNA of the CDR3: TGTGCCAGCAGTATTAGCGGGAGGGGAGAGACCCAGTACTTC. Translating gives CASSISGRGETQYF.